This passage covers 22 T cell receptor beta chains from one sample sequenced in a study of blood T cell repertoires in COVID-19. Sequencing was performed with immunoSEQ multiplex PCR; in TCRdb, only in-frame clones are kept and a portion is missing. Altogether approximately 97,000 clones are present, just under 85% being singletons, with the ten largest covering 9.9%. Material for sequencing was peripheral blood. The receptors derive from a man in his forties with active or convalescent COVID-19.

This rearrangement joins TRBV6-4 to TRBJ2-1, with 16 bases matching TRBD2. V lost 4 bases, J lost 6 bases, and 12 bases stayed unmatched. The germline CDR1 and CDR2 sequences are MRHNA and SNTAGT. The CDR3 is 19 amino acids. CDR3 sequence (DNA): TGTGCCAGCAGTGCACGTCCCGGGACTAGCGGGGGGGCCTCCAATGAGCAGTTCTTC. It is translated as CASSARPGTSGGASNEQFF.

The rearrangement links TRBV7-2 to TRBJ2-7, with a possible D match to TRBD1 (5 bases). CDR1 is SGHTA, CDR2 FQGNSA, per germline. The length of the CDR3 is 16 residues. Trimming shortened V by 1 base and J by 0 bases, and 13 bases separated the two germline ends. CDR3: CASSLDLAGNSYEQYF. The CDR3 DNA reads as TGTGCCAGCAGCTTAGATCTGGCAGGGAACTCCTACGAGCAGTACTTC.

The chain employs TRBV2 and TRBJ1-5; D not resolved. CDR1 and CDR2 from the germline V gene are SNHLY and FYNNEI. Between the trimmed V and J ends, which lost 6 bases and 3 bases, there was a span of 9 bases. This CDR3 spans 13 amino acids. The CDR3 region has the DNA TGTGCCAGCAGGAAGCTACCCAATCAGCCCCAGCATTTT. This translates into CASRKLPNQPQHF.

This chain joins TRBV28 and TRBJ1-5, with 7 bases matching TRBD1. Germline values: CDR1 MDHEN, CDR2 SYDVKM. This CDR3 is 15 amino acids long. V dropped 7 bases and J dropped 3; count of bases not matched to a gene: 9. CDR3 in DNA: TGTGCCAGCACCCAAGGGGGACAGATCAATCAGCCCCAGCATTTT. Protein product: CASTQGGQINQPQHF.

V is TRBV4-1 and J is TRBJ2-3, with D perhaps TRBD1 (7 bases). Germline V CDR1 and CDR2: MGHRA, YSYEKL. V was trimmed by 0 bases and J by 5 bases, leaving 15 bases between them. CDR3 length equals 16 residues. CDR3 amino acids: CASSQESGGRRDTQYF. The CDR3 coding sequence is TGCGCCAGCAGCCAAGAGTCAGGGGGGCGAAGAGATACGCAGTATTTT.

The chain has TRBV3-1 (or the pseudogene TRBV3-2) and TRBJ1-5, with TRBD1 identical over 11 bases. V shed 4 bases and J 6 bases; nucleotides not matched to a gene: 5. From germline, CDR1 is LGHDT and CDR2 YNNKEL (reference sequence). The CDR3 has 15 residues. CDR3 protein: CASSRGQGGSQPQHF. CDR3 DNA sequence: TGTGCCAGCAGCCGGGGACAGGGGGGGAGTCAGCCCCAGCATTTT.

This chain links TRBV18 with TRBJ1-4; perhaps TRBD1 as D (5 bases). The CDR3 has 13 amino acids. The ends were cut back, 5 bases at V and 8 bases at J, with 12 bases in the middle. Germline lookup yields CDR1 KGHSH and CDR2 LQKENI. CDR3 DNA: TGTGCCAGCTCAGCAGGGAGCGGGGAAAAACTGTTTTTT. It encodes CASSAGSGEKLFF.

This chain links TRBV7-8 with TRBJ2-1; TRBD2 matches 15 bases. The germline gives CDR1 SGHVS, CDR2 FQNEAQ. V lost 6 bases and J lost 5; bases outside the gene matches: 5. The CDR3 contains 16 residues. The CDR3 loop reads CASSRTSGGVDNEQFF. CDR3 DNA sequence: TGTGCCAGCAGTCGGACTAGCGGGGGGGTCGACAATGAGCAGTTCTTC.

The V call is TRBV7-3, the J call TRBJ1-1; 7 nucleotides match TRBD1. V gave up 5 bases and J gave up 7 bases; unmatched junction bases: 7. Germline lookup yields CDR1 SGHTA and CDR2 FQGTGA. The CDR3 has 13 residues. The CDR3 region has the DNA TGTGCCAGCAGCCCCGGGACAGTAGGTGAAGCTTTCTTT. This codes for CASSPGTVGEAFF.

This chain uses TRBV2 with TRBJ1-2; TRBD1 is a possible D gene (6 bases). CDR3 length equals 13 residues. Trimming shortened V by 5 bases and J by 4 bases, and 11 bases separated the two germline ends. Germline values: CDR1 SNHLY, CDR2 FYNNEI. The CDR3 bases are TGTGCCAGCAGTACGGCACAGGGCTATGGCTACACCTTC. Translating it yields CASSTAQGYGYTF. The full variable domain, completed using reference TRBV2 and TRBJ1-2, is EPEVTQTPSHQVTQMGQEVILRCVPISNHLYFYWYRQILGQKVEFLVSFYNNEISEKSEIFDDQFSVERPDGSNFTLKIRSTKLEDSAMYFCASSTAQGYGYTFGSGTRLTVV.

In this sample, this clone turned up many times. The chain employs TRBV20-1 and TRBJ2-5, with a weak D call TRBD1 (5 bases). The V gene's germline CDR1 is DFQATT and CDR2 SNEGSKA (reference sequence). The CDR3 contains 10 residues. The DNA for the CDR3 is TGCAGCTCAGGGAAGGAGACCCAGTACTTC. This translates into CSSGKETQYF.

This sequence joins TRBV21-1 and TRBJ1-2; the table gives TRBD1 as D, unverified against the DNA. TRBV21-1 is marked as a pseudogene. The CDR3 length is 16 residues. In DNA, the CDR3 is TGTGCCAGCAGCAAAGTCCGGCAGGGGGATACCTATGGCTACACCTTC. It encodes CASSKVRQGDTYGYTF.

This rearrangement joins TRBV19 to TRBJ1-1, with TRBD1 matching 7 bases. J lost 1 base, V lost 5 bases, and 7 bases had no gene match. Germline-derived CDR1 and CDR2 are LNHDA and SQIVND (reference sequence). CDR3 length: 15 amino acids. For the CDR3, the DNA is TGTGCCAGTAGTTTTACAGGGGTAGCGAACACTGAAGCTTTCTTT. Its protein is CASSFTGVANTEAFF.

The chain couples TRBV30 to TRBJ2-1; weak D call: TRBD2 (6 bases). This CDR3 region has 15 residues. From germline, CDR1 is GTSNPN and CDR2 SVGIG (reference sequence). The V end lost 2 bases, the J end lost 0 bases, and 11 bases lay between the germline ends. The CDR3 region is CAWSTGGVSYNEQFF. The DNA of the CDR3 is TGTGCCTGGAGTACTGGCGGGGTCTCCTACAATGAGCAGTTCTTC.

The chain has TRBV6-4 and TRBJ1-1; D is uncertain. V was pared by 0 bases and J by 1 base, with 9 bases between. Germline CDR1 and CDR2: MRHNA and SNTAGT. This CDR3 is 15 amino acids long. CDR3 sequence: CASSDSPTRNTEAFF. The CDR3 coding sequence is TGTGCCAGCAGTGACTCACCTACCCGGAACACTGAAGCTTTCTTT.

This chain connects TRBV7-6 to TRBJ1-3; 7 bases are shared with TRBD1. Germline CDR1 is SGHVS and CDR2 is FNYEAQ. V lost 5 bases and J lost 2; bases outside the gene matches: 15. The CDR3 sequence is 18 residues long. CDR3 nucleotides: TGTGCCAGCAGCATTCTAGGGGGCGGAACTGTTACTGGAAACACCATATATTTT. Its translation is CASSILGGGTVTGNTIYF.

The V call is TRBV3-1 (or the pseudogene TRBV3-2), the J call TRBJ1-3; a weak D match, TRBD1 (5 bases). The V end lost 1 base, the J end lost 4 bases, and 11 bases lay between the germline ends. Germline CDR1 is LGHDT and CDR2 is YNNKEL (reference sequence). There are 15 residues in the CDR3. The CDR3 bases are TGTGCCAGCAGCCAAGTAGGGGTGGGAGGAAACACCATATATTTT. Amino acids: CASSQVGVGGNTIYF.

The chain carries TRBV3-1 (or the pseudogene TRBV3-2) and TRBJ1-3; possible D gene TRBD1, 5 bases. Trimming shortened V by 1 base and J by 0 bases, and 7 bases separated the two germline ends. Germline values: CDR1 LGHDT, CDR2 YNNKEL (reference sequence). CDR3 length: 15 amino acids. DNA of the CDR3: TGTGCCAGCAGCCAAGTGGGGGGCTCTGGAAACACCATATATTTT. It translates to CASSQVGGSGNTIYF.

The V call is TRBV5-4, the J call TRBJ1-2, with 10 bases fitting TRBD1. CDR1 is SGHNT and CDR2 is YYREEE in the germline V gene (reference sequence). There are 15 residues in the CDR3. V was pared by 4 bases and J by 3 bases, with 6 bases of the junction left unmatched. This chain's CDR3 is CASSRPTGGDYGYTF. The CDR3 nucleotides are TGTGCCAGCAGCAGACCGACAGGGGGCGACTATGGCTACACCTTC.

The genes are TRBV6-5 and TRBJ2-5; 10 positions agree with TRBD2. The germline V gene encodes CDR1 MNHEY and CDR2 SVGAGI. V lost 10 bases, J lost 4 bases, and 3 bases stayed unmatched. CDR3 size: 12 residues. The CDR3 DNA is TGTGCCATCCGGACTAGCGGAGAGACCCAGTACTTC. As protein: CAIRTSGETQYF.

The chain links TRBV4-2 to TRBJ1-6, with TRBD1 identical over 7 bases. Trimming took 3 bases from V and 7 from J; bases not matched to a gene: 6. The CDR3 has 15 amino acids. Germline V lookup: CDR1 LGHNA, CDR2 YNFKEQ. In DNA form, the CDR3 reads TGTGCCAGCAGCCATCCCGACAGGGAGAATTCACCCCTCCACTTT. It translates to CASSHPDRENSPLHF.

The table lists this clone with a count of one. The chain has TRBV19 and TRBJ1-1; TRBD1 matches at 9 bases. Germline CDR1 LNHDA, CDR2 SQIVND (reference sequence). CDR3 length equals 17 residues. V trimming: 4 bases; J trimming: 1 base; junction bases outside the gene matches: 10. The CDR3 protein is CASSKVGTGTRNTEAFF. The CDR3, as DNA: TGTGCCAGTAGTAAAGTGGGGACAGGGACCAGGAACACTGAAGCTTTCTTT.